This record concerns one T cell receptor (beta chain) sequence. This CDR3 has 14 residues. Primers: 60 Vbeta forward and 13 Jbeta reverse. The repertoire was sequenced with immunoSEQ multiplex PCR; TCRdb's copy has only in-frame clones and lacks some. The sample lists around 190,000 clones; roughly three quarters were seen once. This entry is derived from a study of cytomegalovirus exposure and HLA in healthy donors. The clonotype comes from a woman in her forties or fifties in good health and CMV-seronegative. Specimen: PBMCs. This chain connects TRBV21-1 to TRBJ2-3; the table assigns TRBD2, which was not confirmed against the DNA. TRBV21-1 is listed as a pseudogene. For the CDR3, the DNA is TGTGCCAGCAGCAAGGGGGAGGGGGGCGACACGCAGTATTTT. Translated: CASSKGEGGDTQYF.